Sequencing of this T cell receptor beta chain was carried out in a study of cytomegalovirus exposure and HLA in healthy donors. Study observations and caveats: Cytomegalovirus-associated TCR beta chains were listed, numbering 150 to 200. Common viral pathogens seemed, in a later analysis, to connect with several of the most significant clusters.

This clone appeared a few times. The antigen is undetermined. V lost 6 bases, J lost 1 base, and 3 bases stayed unmatched. This CDR3 region has 15 residues. The germline V gene encodes CDR1 ENHRY and CDR2 SYGVKD. Though probably carrying unrecorded immune exposures, donors were nominally healthy at sampling. Primers for the PCR totalled 60 Vbeta and 13 Jbeta. The data were produced by immunoSEQ multiplex PCR, yet TCRdb's version contains in-frame clones alone and is incomplete. The sample carries around 130,000 clones, approximately 8.6% recorded once. This receptor was identified in a woman between 35 and 50 years old in good health and CMV-seropositive. V and J are TRBV10-3 and TRBJ1-1, with TRBD1 identical over 12 bases. Material for sequencing was PBMCs. This CDR3 is CAIRGTGGRNTEAFF. In DNA form, the CDR3 reads TGTGCCATCAGGGGGACAGGGGGCCGGAACACTGAAGCTTTCTTT.